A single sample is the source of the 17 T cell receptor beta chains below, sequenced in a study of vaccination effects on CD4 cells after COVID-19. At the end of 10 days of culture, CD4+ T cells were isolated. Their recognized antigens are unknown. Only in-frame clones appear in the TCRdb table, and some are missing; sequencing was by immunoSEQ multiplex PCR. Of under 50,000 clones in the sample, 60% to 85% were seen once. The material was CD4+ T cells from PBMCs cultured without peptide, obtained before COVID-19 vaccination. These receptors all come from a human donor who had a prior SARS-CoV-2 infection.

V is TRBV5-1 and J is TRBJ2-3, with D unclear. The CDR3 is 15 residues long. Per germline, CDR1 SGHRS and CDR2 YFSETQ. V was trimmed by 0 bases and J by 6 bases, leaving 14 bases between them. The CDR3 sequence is CASSLAGYLEDTQYF. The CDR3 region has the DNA TGCGCCAGCAGCTTGGCCGGTTACTTGGAGGATACGCAGTATTTT.

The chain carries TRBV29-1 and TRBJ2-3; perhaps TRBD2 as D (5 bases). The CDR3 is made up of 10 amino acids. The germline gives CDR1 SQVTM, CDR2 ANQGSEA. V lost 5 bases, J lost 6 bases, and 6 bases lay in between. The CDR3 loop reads CSVWRDTQYF. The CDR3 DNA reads TGCAGCGTTTGGAGGGATACGCAGTATTTT.

CDR3: CASSQDKVYNEQFF. The CDR3, as DNA: TGCGCCAGCAGCCAAGATAAGGTCTACAATGAGCAGTTCTTC. The chain links TRBV4-1 to TRBJ2-1; no clear D. The CDR3 sequence is 14 residues long. Trimming left V 0 bases short and J 3 bases short, with 6 bases between. CDR1 is MGHRA, CDR2 YSYEKL, per germline.

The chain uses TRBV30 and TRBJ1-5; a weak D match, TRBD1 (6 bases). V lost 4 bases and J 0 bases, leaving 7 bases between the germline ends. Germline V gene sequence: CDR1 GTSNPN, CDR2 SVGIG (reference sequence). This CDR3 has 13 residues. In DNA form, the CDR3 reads TGTGCCTGGAACAGGGATAGCAATCAGCCCCAGCATTTT. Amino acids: CAWNRDSNQPQHF.

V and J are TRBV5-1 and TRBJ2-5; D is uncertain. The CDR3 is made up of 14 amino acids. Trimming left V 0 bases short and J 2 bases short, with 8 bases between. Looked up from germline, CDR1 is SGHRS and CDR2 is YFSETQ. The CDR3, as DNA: TGCGCCAGCAGCTTGGCCGGGCAGCAAGAGACCCAGTACTTC. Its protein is CASSLAGQQETQYF.

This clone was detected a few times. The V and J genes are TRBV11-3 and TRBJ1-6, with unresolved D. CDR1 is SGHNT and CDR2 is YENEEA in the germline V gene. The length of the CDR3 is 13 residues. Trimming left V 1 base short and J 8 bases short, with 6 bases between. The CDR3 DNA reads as TGTGCCAGCAGCTTAGGGGCTGATTCACCCCTCCACTTT. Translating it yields CASSLGADSPLHF.

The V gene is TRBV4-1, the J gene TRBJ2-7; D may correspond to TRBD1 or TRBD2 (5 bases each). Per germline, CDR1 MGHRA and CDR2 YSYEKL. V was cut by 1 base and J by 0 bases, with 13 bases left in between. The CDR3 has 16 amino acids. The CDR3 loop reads CASSQAAGTVSYEQYF. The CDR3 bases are TGCGCCAGCAGCCAAGCTGCCGGGACCGTCTCCTACGAGCAGTACTTC.

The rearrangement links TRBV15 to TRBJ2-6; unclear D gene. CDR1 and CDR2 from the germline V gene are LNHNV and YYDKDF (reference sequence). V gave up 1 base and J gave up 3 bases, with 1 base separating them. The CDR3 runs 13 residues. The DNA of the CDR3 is TGTGCCACCAGCAGAGGTGGGGCCAACGTCCTGACTTTC. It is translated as CATSRGGANVLTF.

CDR3 protein: CASSLAILVNEQFF. CDR3 DNA: TGTGCCAGCAGCTTAGCCATACTAGTCAATGAGCAGTTCTTC. The chain is built from TRBV11-1 and TRBJ2-1; D might be TRBD2 (5 bases). The CDR3 has 14 residues. Trimming removed 0 bases from V and 6 bases from J, with 9 bases in between. Germline CDR1 is SGHAT and CDR2 is FQDESV (reference sequence).

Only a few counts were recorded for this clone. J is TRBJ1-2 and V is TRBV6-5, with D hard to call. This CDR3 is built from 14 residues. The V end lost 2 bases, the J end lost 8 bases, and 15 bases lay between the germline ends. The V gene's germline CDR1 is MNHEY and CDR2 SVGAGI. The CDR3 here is CASSYVDVPWGYTF. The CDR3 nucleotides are TGTGCCAGCAGTTACGTCGACGTGCCCTGGGGCTACACCTTC.

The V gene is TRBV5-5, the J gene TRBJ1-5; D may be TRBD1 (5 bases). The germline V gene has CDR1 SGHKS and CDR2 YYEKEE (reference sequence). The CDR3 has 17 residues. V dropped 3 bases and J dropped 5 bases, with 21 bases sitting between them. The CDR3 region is CASSSWGGKPGDQPQHF. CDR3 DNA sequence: TGTGCCAGCAGCTCGTGGGGGGGGAAACCCGGGGATCAGCCCCAGCATTTT.

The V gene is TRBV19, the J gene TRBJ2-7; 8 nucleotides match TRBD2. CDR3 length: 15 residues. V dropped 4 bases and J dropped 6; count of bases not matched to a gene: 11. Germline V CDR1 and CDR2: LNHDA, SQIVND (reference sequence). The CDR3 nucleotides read TGTGCCAGTAGTAGATCACTAGCGGACCCCTTCGAGCAGTACTTC. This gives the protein CASSRSLADPFEQYF.

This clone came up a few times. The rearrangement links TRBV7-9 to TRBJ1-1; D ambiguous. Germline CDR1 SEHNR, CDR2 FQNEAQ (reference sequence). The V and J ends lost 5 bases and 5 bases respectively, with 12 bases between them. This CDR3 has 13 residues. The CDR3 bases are TGTGCCAGCAGCCCCCTTTGGAAGACTGAAGCTTTCTTT. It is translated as CASSPLWKTEAFF.

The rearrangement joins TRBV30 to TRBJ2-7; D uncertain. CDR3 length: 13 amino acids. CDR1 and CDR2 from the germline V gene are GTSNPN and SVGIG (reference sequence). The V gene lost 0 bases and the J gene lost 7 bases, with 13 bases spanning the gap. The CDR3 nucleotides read TGTGCCTGGAGTGTACAATCGGGTTTTGAGCAGTACTTC. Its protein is CAWSVQSGFEQYF.

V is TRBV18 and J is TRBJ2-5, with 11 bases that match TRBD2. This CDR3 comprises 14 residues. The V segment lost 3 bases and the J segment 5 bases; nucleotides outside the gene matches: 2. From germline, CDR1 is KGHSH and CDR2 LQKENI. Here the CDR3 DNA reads TGTGCCAGCTCACCGCCTAGCGGGGGGGAGACCCAGTACTTC. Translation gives CASSPPSGGETQYF.

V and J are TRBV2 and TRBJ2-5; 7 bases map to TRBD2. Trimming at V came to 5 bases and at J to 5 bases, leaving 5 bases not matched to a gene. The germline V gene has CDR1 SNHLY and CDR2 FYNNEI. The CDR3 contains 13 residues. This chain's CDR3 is CASSYTSAETQYF. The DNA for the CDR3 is TGTGCCAGCAGTTATACTAGCGCGGAGACCCAGTACTTC.

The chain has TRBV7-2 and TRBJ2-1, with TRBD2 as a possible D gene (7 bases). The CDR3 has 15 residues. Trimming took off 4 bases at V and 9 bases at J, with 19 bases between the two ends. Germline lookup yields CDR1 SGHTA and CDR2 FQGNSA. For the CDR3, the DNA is TGTGCCAGCAGCTCGCGGTGGGGGGGCCTTGCTGAGCAGTTCTTC. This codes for CASSSRWGGLAEQFF.